This T cell receptor (beta chain) was captured in a study of low-dose radiotherapy and immunotherapy resistance in tumors. TRAV- and TRBV-specific primers primed first-strand cDNA, covering alpha and beta chains. PCR amplification of the TCRs was performed with Phusion for 20 PCR cycles, and it relied on a constant-region primer together with a V-primer adapter. One entry per CDR3 protein results from TCRdb running MiXCR on the reads. Among just over 90,000 distinct CDR3 sequences listed, roughly 20% were seen once. The ends were cut back, 0 bases at V and 0 bases at J, with 9 bases in the middle. Germline CDR1 is SGHAT and CDR2 is FQNNGV. The CDR3 loop spans 15 amino acids. This clonotype was counted ten times or more. Time point defined: after trial treatment. Treatment denoted: LDRT plus nivolumab, ipilimumab, low-dose cyclophosphamide and aspirin (RACIN trial).

Specimen: PBMCs, collected after low-dose radiotherapy plus immunotherapy. V usage is TRBV11-2 and J usage is TRBJ2-7; tentatively, D is TRBD1 (5 bases). This clonotype originated in a female donor with ovarian cancer. In DNA form, the CDR3 reads TGTGCCAGCAGCTTAGAAAGGGGCCCCTCCTACGAGCAGTACTTC. This sequence encodes CASSLERGPSYEQYF. Drawing the rest from reference TRBV11-2 and TRBJ2-7, the complete variable domain is EAGVAQSPRYKIIEKRQSVAFWCNPISGHATLYWYQQILGQGPKLLIQFQNNGVVDDSQLPKDRFSAERLKGVDSTLKIQPAKLEDSAVYLCASSLERGPSYEQYFGPGTRLTVT.